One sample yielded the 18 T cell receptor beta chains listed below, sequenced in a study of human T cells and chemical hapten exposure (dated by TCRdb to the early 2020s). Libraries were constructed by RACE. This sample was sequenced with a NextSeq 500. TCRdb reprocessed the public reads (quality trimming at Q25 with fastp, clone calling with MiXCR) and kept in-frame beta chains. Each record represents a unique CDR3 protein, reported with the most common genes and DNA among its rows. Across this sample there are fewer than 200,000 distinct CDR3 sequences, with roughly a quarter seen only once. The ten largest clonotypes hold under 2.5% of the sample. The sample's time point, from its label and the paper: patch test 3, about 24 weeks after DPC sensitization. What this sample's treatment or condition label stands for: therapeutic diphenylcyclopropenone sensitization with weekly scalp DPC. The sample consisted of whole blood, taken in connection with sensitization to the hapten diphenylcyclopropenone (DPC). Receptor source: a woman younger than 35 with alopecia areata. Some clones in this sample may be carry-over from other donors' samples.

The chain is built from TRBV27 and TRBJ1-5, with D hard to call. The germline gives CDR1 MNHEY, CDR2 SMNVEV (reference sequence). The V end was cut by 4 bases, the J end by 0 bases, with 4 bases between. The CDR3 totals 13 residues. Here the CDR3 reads CASSYNSNQPQHF. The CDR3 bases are TGTGCCAGCAGTTATAATAGCAATCAGCCCCAGCATTTT.

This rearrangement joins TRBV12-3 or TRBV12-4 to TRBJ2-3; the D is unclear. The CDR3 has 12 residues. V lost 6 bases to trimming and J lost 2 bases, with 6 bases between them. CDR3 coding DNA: TGTGCCAGCAGCCCACACACAGATACGCAGTATTTT. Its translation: CASSPHTDTQYF.

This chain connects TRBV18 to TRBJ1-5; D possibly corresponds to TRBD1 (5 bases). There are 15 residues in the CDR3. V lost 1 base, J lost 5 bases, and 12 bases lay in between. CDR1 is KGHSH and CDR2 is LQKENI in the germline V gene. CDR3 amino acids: CASSPHLGEDQPQHF. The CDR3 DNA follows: TGTGCCAGCTCACCACATCTGGGGGAAGATCAGCCCCAGCATTTT.

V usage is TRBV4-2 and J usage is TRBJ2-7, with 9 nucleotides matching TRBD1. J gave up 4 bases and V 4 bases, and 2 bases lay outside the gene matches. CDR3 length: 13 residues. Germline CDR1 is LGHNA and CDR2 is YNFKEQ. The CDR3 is CASSRGQGYEQYF. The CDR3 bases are TGTGCCAGCAGCCGCGGACAGGGGTACGAGCAGTACTTC.

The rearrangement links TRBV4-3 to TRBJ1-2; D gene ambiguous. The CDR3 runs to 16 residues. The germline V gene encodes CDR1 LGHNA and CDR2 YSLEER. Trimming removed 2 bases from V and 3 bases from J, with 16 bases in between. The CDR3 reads CASSQPEDGGDYGYTF. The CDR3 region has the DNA TGCGCCAGCAGCCAACCTGAGGACGGCGGTGACTATGGCTACACCTTC.

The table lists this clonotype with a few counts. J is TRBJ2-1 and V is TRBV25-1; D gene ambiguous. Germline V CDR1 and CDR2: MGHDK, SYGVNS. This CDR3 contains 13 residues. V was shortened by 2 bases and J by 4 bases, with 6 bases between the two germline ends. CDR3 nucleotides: TGTGCCAGCAGTGAAAGGTGGTACAATGAGCAGTTCTTC. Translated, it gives CASSERWYNEQFF.

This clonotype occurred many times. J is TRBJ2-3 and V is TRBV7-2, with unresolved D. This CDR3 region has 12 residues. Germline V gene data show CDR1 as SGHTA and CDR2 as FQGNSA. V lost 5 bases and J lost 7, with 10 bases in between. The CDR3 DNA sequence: TGTGCCAGCAGCCCCTCCCTTTATACGCAGTATTTT. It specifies CASSPSLYTQYF.

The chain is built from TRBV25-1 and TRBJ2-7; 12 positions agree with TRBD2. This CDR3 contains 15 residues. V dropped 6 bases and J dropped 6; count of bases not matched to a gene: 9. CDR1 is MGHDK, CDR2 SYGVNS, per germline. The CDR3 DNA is TGTGCCAGCAGCCGACTAGCGGGAGATGTTGGCGAGCAGTACTTC. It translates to CASSRLAGDVGEQYF.

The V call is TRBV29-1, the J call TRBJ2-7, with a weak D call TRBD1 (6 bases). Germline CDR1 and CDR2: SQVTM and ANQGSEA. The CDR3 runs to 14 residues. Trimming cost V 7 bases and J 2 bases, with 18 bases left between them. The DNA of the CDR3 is TGCAGCGCCGCTTATTTGGGGGCGGCCTACGAGCAGTACTTC. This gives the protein CSAAYLGAAYEQYF.

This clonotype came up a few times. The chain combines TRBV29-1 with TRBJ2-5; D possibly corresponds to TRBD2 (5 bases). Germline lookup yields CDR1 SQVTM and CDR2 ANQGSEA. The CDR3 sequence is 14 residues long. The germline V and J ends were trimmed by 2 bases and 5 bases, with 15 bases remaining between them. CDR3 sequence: CSVERQAAGETQYF. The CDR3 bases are TGCAGCGTTGAAAGGCAGGCGGCGGGCGAGACCCAGTACTTC.

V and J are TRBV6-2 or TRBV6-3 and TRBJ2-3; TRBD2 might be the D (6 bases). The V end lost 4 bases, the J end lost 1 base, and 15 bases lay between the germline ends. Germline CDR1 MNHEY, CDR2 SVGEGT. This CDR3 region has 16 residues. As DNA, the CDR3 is TGTGCCAGCAGTTCGGGACGGGAGCGTGGCACAGATACGCAGTATTTT. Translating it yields CASSSGRERGTDTQYF.

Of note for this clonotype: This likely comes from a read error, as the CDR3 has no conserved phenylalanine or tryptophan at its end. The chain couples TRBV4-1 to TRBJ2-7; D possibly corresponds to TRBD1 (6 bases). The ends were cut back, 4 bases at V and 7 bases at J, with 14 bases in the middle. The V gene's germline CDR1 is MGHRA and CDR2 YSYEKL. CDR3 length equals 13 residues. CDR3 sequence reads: CASSPTGPKEQYS. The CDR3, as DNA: TGCGCCAGCAGCCCGACAGGCCCTAAGGAGCAGTACTCC.

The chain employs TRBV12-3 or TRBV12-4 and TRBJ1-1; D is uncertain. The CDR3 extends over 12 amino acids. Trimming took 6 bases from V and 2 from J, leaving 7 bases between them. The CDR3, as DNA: TGTGCCAGCAGACCACACAACACTGAAGCTTTCTTT. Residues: CASRPHNTEAFF.

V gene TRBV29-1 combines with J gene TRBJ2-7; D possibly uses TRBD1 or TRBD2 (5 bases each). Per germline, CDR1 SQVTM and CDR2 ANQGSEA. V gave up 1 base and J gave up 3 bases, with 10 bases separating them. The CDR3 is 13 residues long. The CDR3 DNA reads TGCAGCGTTGAAGCCAGGGAGAACTACGAGCAGTACTTC. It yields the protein CSVEARENYEQYF.

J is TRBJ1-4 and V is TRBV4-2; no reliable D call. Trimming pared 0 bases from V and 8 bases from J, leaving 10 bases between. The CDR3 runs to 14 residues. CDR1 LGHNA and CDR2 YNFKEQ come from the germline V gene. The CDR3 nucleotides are TGTGCCAGCAGCCAAGACCCCCGCAGGGAAAAACTGTTTTTT. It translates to CASSQDPRREKLFF.

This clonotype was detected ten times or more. The CDR3 nucleotides are TGTGCCAGCAGTTTATGGGCGACAGGGGGGTCTAGCAATCAGCCCCAGCATTTT. Translating gives CASSLWATGGSSNQPQHF. This chain connects TRBV27 to TRBJ1-5, with 9 bases that match TRBD1. Trimming removed 1 base from V and 0 bases from J; junction bases left unmatched: 7. The V gene's germline CDR1 is MNHEY and CDR2 SMNVEV (reference sequence). The CDR3 runs to 18 residues.

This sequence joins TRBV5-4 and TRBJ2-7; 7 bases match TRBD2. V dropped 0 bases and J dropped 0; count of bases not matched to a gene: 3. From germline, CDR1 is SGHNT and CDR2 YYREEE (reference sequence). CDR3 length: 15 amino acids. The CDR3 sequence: CASSLGAGRSYEQYF. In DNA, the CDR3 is TGTGCCAGCAGCTTGGGAGCGGGGCGCTCCTACGAGCAGTACTTC.

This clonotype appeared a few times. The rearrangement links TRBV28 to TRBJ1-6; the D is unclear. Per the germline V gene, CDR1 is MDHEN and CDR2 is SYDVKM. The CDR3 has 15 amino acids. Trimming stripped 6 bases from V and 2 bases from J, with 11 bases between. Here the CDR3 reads CASSPSGTYNSPLHF. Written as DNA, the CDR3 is TGTGCCAGCAGCCCCAGTGGCACCTATAATTCACCCCTCCACTTT.